Described below is a single TCR beta chain sequence and its context. Antigen specificity is unknown. Patients aged 18 to 65 had newly diagnosed hyperthyroidism that had lasted under 2 months. Amplified TCR beta CDR3 regions derived from RNA transcripts. The HTBI primer set served for first-round RT-PCR of the TCR CDR3. In TCRdb, the multiplex PCR reads were re-called with MiXCR into one record per CDR3 protein. The sample carries approximately 560,000 distinct CDR3 sequences, approximately 14% recorded once. This entry belongs to a study of T cells in Graves' hyperthyroidism and ophthalmopathy. Study-level results: Researchers found most expanded thyroid clonotypes above 0.001 in blood as well.

Germline lookup yields CDR1 KGHSH and CDR2 LQKENI. The CDR3 length is 17 residues. Trimming took off 4 bases at V and 5 bases at J, with 21 bases between the two ends. The J gene is TRBJ2-1, the V gene TRBV18; D call uncertain. Sequencing was carried out using blood. The receptor was derived from a woman in her 30s with Graves' hyperthyroidism. The CDR3 protein is CASSQGSLLEINNEQFF. The CDR3 region has the DNA TGTGCCAGCTCACAAGGATCTCTCCTAGAAATAAACAATGAGCAGTTCTTC.